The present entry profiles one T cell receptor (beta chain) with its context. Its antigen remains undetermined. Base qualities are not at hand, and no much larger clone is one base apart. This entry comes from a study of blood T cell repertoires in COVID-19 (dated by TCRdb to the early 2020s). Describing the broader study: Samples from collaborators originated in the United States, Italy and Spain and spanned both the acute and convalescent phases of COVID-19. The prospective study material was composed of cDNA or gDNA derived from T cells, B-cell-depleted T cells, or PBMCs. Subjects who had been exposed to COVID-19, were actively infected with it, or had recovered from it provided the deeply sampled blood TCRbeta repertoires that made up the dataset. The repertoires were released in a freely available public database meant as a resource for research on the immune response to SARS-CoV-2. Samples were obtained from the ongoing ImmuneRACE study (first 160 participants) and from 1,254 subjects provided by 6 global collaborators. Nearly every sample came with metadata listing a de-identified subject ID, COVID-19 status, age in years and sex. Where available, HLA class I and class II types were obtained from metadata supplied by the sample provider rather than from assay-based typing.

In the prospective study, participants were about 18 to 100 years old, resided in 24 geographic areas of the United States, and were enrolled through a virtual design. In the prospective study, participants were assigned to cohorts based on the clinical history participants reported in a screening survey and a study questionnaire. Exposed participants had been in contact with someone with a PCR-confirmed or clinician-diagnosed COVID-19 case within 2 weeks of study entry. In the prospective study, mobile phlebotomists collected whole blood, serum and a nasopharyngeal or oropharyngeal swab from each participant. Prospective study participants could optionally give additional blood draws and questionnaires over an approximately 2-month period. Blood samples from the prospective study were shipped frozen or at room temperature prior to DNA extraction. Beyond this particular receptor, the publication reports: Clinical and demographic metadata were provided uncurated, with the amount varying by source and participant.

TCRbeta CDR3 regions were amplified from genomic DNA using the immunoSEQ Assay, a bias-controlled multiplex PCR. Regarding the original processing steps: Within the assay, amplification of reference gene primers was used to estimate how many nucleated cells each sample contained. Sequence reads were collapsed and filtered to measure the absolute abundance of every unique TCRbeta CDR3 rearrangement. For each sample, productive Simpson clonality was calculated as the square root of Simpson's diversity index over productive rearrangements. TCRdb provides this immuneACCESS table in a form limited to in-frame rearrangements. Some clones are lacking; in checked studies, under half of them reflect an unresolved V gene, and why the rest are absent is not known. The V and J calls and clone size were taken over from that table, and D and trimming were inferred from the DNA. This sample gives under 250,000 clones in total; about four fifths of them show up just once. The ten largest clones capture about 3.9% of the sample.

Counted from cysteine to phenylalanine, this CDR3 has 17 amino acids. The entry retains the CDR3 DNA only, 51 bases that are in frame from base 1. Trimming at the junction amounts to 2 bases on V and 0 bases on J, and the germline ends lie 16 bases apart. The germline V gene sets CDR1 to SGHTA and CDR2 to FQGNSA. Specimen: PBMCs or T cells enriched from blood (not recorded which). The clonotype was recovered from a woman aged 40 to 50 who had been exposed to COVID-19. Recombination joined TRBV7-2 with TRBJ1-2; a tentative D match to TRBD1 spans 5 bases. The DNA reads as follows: TGTGCCAGCAGCTTAACGGGGGGGGTCGGCGCTAACTATGGCTACACCTTC. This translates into CASSLTGGVGANYGYTF.